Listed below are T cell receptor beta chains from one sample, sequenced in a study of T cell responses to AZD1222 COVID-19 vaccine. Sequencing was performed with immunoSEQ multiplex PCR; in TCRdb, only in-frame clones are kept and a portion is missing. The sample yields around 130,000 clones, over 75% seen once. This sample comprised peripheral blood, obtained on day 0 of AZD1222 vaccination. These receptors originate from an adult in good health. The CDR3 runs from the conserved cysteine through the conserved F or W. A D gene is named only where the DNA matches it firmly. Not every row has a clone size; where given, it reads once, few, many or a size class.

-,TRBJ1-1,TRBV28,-,CASRTRGGPRDTEAFF,TGTGCCAGCAGGACCCGGGGGGGGCCGCGGGACACTGAAGCTTTCTTT
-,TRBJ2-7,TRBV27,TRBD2,CASSKNPGLAATYEQYF,TGTGCCAGCAGTAAGAACCCCGGACTAGCGGCTACCTACGAGCAGTACTTC
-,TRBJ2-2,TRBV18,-,CASSPKSGELFF,TGTGCCAGCTCACCTAAATCCGGGGAGCTGTTTTTT
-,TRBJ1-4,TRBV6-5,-,CASSPRANEKLFF,TGTGCCAGCAGCCCCAGGGCGAATGAAAAACTGTTTTTT
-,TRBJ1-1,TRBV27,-,CATHRDTEAFF,TGTGCCACCCACAGGGACACTGAAGCTTTCTTT
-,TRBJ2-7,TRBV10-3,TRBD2,CAISVSGLVPQQYF,TGTGCCATCAGTGTTTCAGGACTAGTCCCCCAGCAGTACTTC
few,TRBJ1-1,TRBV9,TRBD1,CASSPGQEPPPEAFF,TGTGCCAGCAGCCCCGGACAGGAGCCTCCACCTGAAGCTTTCTTT
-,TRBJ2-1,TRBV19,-,CASSGGLASSYNEQFF,TGTGCCAGTAGTGGTGGGCTAGCAAGCTCCTACAATGAGCAGTTCTTC
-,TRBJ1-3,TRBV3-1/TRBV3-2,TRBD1,CASSQDWDSSGNTIYF,TGTGCCAGCAGCCAAGATTGGGACAGCTCTGGAAACACCATATATTTT
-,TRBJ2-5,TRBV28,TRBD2,CASSGGGSHKETQYF,TGTGCCAGCAGTGGCGGGGGATCACACAAAGAGACCCAGTACTTC
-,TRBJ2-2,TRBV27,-,CASRSNRLAGELFF,TGTGCCAGCAGATCGAATCGACTCGCCGGGGAGCTGTTTTTT
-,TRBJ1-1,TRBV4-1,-,CASSPELRQITGTEAFF,TGCGCCAGCAGCCCCGAGCTAAGACAGATAACGGGGACTGAAGCTTTCTTT
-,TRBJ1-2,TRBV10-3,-,CAISKDGDYGYTF,TGTGCCATCAGTAAGGACGGAGACTATGGCTACACCTTC
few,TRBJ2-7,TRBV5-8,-,CASSLDTGGPSLEQYF,TGTGCCAGCAGCTTGGACACGGGGGGCCCATCCCTCGAGCAGTACTTC
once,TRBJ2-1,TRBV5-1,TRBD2,CASSLEGLAGASSYNEQFF,TGCGCCAGCAGCTTGGAAGGACTAGCGGGTGCTAGCTCCTACAATGAGCAGTTCTTC